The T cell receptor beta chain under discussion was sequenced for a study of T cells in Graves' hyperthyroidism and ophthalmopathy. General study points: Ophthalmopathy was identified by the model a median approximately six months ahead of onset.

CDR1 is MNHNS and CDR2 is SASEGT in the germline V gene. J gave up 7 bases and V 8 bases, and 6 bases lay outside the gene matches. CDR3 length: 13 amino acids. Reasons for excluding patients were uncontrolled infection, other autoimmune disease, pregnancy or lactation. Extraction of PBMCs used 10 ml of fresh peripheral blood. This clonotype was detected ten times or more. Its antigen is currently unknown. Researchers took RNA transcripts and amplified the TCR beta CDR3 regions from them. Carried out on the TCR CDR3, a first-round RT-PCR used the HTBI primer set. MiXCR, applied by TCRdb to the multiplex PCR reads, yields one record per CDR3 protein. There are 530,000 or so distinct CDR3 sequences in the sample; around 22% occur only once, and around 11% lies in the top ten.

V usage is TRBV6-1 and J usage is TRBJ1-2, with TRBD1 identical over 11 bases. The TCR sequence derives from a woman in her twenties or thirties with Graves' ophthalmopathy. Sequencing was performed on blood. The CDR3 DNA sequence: TGTGCCAGCCTTGGACAGGGGGCTTTTGGCTACACCTTC. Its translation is CASLGQGAFGYTF.